These 27 T cell receptor beta chains were all obtained from the same sample, sequenced in a study of blood T cells in healthy people across ages. A second PCR of roughly 6 to 12 cycles used a sample-barcoded 5' primer and a J-beta primer mix. TCRdb reprocessed the 5' RACE reads via MiXCR and lists one record per CDR3 protein. The sample yields 550,000 to 600,000 distinct CDR3 sequences, around 48% seen once. Sequencing was performed on blood. These receptors were obtained from a man older than 75 in good health.

The rearrangement uses TRBV18 and TRBJ2-5, with D perhaps matching TRBD1 (5 bases). The J call may be wrong; the DNA end is better matched by TRBJ2-7. The CDR3 runs 12 residues. Germline values: CDR1 KGHSH, CDR2 LQKENI. The CDR3 loop reads CASSRQHYEQYF. CDR3 coding DNA: TGTGCCAGCTCAAGACAGCACTACGAGCAGTACTTC.

This rearrangement joins TRBV21-1 to TRBJ2-1; TRBD2, the D gene given by the table, was not confirmed from the DNA. TRBV21-1 is given as a pseudogene. The CDR3 has 17 amino acids. The DNA for the CDR3 is TGTGCCAGCAGCAAAGCGTTAGGAGCGGGAGGGTACAATGAGCAGTTCTTC. As protein: CASSKALGAGGYNEQFF.

The chain joins TRBV20-1 to TRBJ2-7; D unresolved. The CDR3 totals 13 residues. V shed 1 base and J shed 0 bases, with 7 bases lying between them. In germline, CDR1 is DFQATT, CDR2 SNEGSKA (reference sequence). The CDR3 DNA sequence: TGCAGTGCTAGAGCGCCTCCCTCCTACGAGCAGTACTTC. The encoded protein is CSARAPPSYEQYF.

This chain joins TRBV20-1 and TRBJ2-4; the match to TRBD1 covers 7 bases. The assigned J gene may be wrong: the sequence end matches TRBJ2-7 better. The CDR3 consists of 14 residues. Germline assignment: CDR1 DFQATT and CDR2 SNEGSKA (reference sequence). The CDR3 loop reads CSARRPQGESEQYF. Here the CDR3 DNA reads TGCAGTGCTAGAAGGCCGCAGGGGGAATCCGAGCAGTACTTC.

The sample holds a few counts of this clonotype. A much more abundant neighbour one base away suggests this may be a read error. V and J are TRBV6-6 and TRBJ2-7; either TRBD1 or TRBD2 may supply D (6 bases each). This CDR3 contains 13 residues. Germline assignment: CDR1 MNHNY and CDR2 SVGAGI (reference sequence). Trimming took off 3 bases at V and 7 bases at J, with 13 bases between the two ends. CDR3: CASSYSGEDEQYF. CDR3 DNA: TGTGCCAGCAGTTATTCAGGGGAGGATGAGCAGTACTTC.

This clonotype has a handful of counts. The CDR3 ends on some other residue instead of the conserved phenylalanine or tryptophan, so this is likely a read error. The limits of the CDR3 on the DNA are not certain, so only TCRdb's listed CDR3 is given. V is TRBV29-1 and J is TRBJ2-1; TRBD1 reflects the table's D call only, with no check against the DNA. The CDR3 is 15 residues long, ends included. The V gene's germline CDR1 is SQVTM and CDR2 ANQGSEA. CDR3 in amino acids: CSVEAGPWSGYTFGS.

This clonotype was seen a few times. The chain recombines TRBV20-1 with TRBJ2-3; a weak D match, TRBD2 (7 bases). The CDR3 is 17 amino acids. Between the trimmed V and J ends, which lost 5 bases and 4 bases, there was a span of 25 bases. Germline loops: CDR1 DFQATT, CDR2 SNEGSKA (reference sequence). The DNA of the CDR3 is TGCAGTGCTGCCTCTCCTGGGGGGGCTGAGGTTGCAGATACGCAGTATTTT. Translation gives CSAASPGGAEVADTQYF.

The chain recombines TRBV10-3 with TRBJ1-4; 7 positions match TRBD1. CDR3 length equals 15 residues. V lost 3 bases, J lost 7 bases, and 8 bases stayed unmatched. Germline V CDR1 and CDR2: ENHRY, SYGVKD. CDR3 amino acids: CAISDPTGRSEKLFF. Here the CDR3 DNA reads TGTGCCATCAGTGACCCGACAGGGAGAAGTGAAAAACTGTTTTTT.

Concerning this clonotype: Since a much larger clone is just one base distant, this may be a read error. J is TRBJ2-7 and V is TRBV7-9; D may be TRBD1 or TRBD2 (5 bases each). Germline CDR1 reads SEHNR; CDR2 reads FQNEAQ (reference sequence). The CDR3 spans 14 residues. CDR3 protein: CTSYDGASSYEQYF. In DNA form, the CDR3 reads TGTACCAGTTACGACGGGGCGAGCTCCTACGAGCAGTACTTC.

The CDR3 is CSVSQGTETQYF. In DNA form, the CDR3 reads TGCAGCGTTTCACAGGGTACGGAGACCCAGTACTTC. This chain uses TRBV29-1 with TRBJ2-7, with TRBD1 as a possible D gene (6 bases). The DNA end favors TRBJ2-5, so the J call may be wrong. The V gene's germline CDR1 is SQVTM and CDR2 ANQGSEA. The CDR3 is 12 residues long.

The gene calls are TRBV20-1 and TRBJ2-3, with D maybe TRBD1 (5 bases). This CDR3 is 14 amino acids long. The V and J ends lost 6 bases and 3 bases respectively, with 16 bases between them. The germline V gene has CDR1 DFQATT and CDR2 SNEGSKA (reference sequence). Here the CDR3 DNA reads TGCAGTGCCCTGGGTGGCAGGGTAACAGATACGCAGTATTTT. This sequence encodes CSALGGRVTDTQYF.

The V and J genes are TRBV29-1 and TRBJ2-7; 7 nucleotides align to TRBD1. With V trimmed by 4 bases and J by 3 bases, 3 bases remained unmatched. The CDR3 loop spans 12 amino acids. CDR1 is SQVTM, CDR2 ANQGSEA, per germline. CDR3 sequence reads: CSVGGGFYEQYF. Here the CDR3 DNA reads TGCAGCGTTGGAGGGGGCTTCTACGAGCAGTACTTC.

This CDR3 reads CASSPPPASPINEKLFF. DNA of the CDR3: TGTGCCAGCAGCCCCCCGCCGGCTAGCCCGATTAATGAAAAACTGTTTTTT. The V call is TRBV7-9, the J call TRBJ1-4; no definite D call. Trimming pared 5 bases from V and 4 bases from J, leaving 20 bases between. The CDR3 runs 17 residues. Germline CDR1 SEHNR, CDR2 FQNEAQ (reference sequence).

This chain joins TRBV20-1 and TRBJ2-1, with no clear D. The CDR3 length is 13 residues. V was pared by 1 base and J by 4 bases, with 8 bases between. From germline, CDR1 is DFQATT and CDR2 SNEGSKA (reference sequence). CDR3: CSARAPLYNEQFF. CDR3 sequence (DNA): TGCAGTGCTAGAGCCCCATTATACAATGAGCAGTTCTTC.

The chain links TRBV10-3 to TRBJ2-1; no clear D. Deletions cut 0 bases from V and 8 bases from J, with 17 bases between. Germline V lookup: CDR1 ENHRY, CDR2 SYGVKD. The CDR3 loop spans 16 amino acids. The DNA for the CDR3 is TGTGCCATCAGTGAGTCCCAGTGGGGTGGCATCGATGAGCAGTTCTTC. Protein product: CAISESQWGGIDEQFF.

This rearrangement joins TRBV20-1 to TRBJ2-3, with D tentatively TRBD1 or TRBD2 (5 bases each). The CDR3 sequence is 14 residues long. V shed 5 bases and J shed 7 bases, with 19 bases lying between them. Germline V gene sequence: CDR1 DFQATT, CDR2 SNEGSKA (reference sequence). Here the CDR3 reads CSAPSGTNFYTQYF. CDR3 nucleotide sequence: TGCAGTGCTCCTTCCGGGACCAACTTTTATACGCAGTATTTT.

This clonotype came up a few times. The chain carries TRBV7-2 and TRBJ2-1; TRBD1 matches 10 bases. Germline V gene sequence: CDR1 SGHTA, CDR2 FQGNSA. The CDR3 is made up of 14 amino acids. V lost 2 bases to trimming and J lost 6 bases; unmatched junction nucleotides: 1. CDR3 region: CASSLRQGANEQFF. The CDR3 DNA follows: TGTGCCAGCAGCTTAAGACAGGGGGCCAATGAGCAGTTCTTC.

There are a few counts of this clonotype. This rearrangement joins TRBV29-1 to TRBJ2-6; no reliable D call. This CDR3 region has 14 residues. V was cut by 6 bases and J by 0 bases, with 9 bases left in between. CDR1 is SQVTM and CDR2 is ANQGSEA in the germline V gene. The CDR3 here is CSVSPSSGANVLTF. CDR3 nucleotide sequence: TGCAGCGTCTCCCCCAGCTCTGGGGCCAACGTCCTGACTTTC.

The chain carries TRBV7-2 and TRBJ2-7; TRBD1 matches at 9 bases. The V and J ends lost 5 bases and 5 bases, in that order; junction bases with no gene match: 7. Germline V gene lookup returns CDR1 SGHTA and CDR2 FQGNSA. This CDR3 region has 14 residues. The CDR3 here is CASSPTGGAHEQYF. CDR3 DNA sequence: TGTGCCAGCAGCCCGACAGGGGGGGCCCACGAGCAGTACTTC. Complete variable domain (other parts from reference TRBV7-2 and TRBJ2-7): GAGVSQSPSNKVTEKGKDVELRCDPISGHTALYWYRQSLGQGLEFLIYFQGNSAPDKSGLPSDRFSAERTGGSVSTLTIQRTQQEDSAVYLCASSPTGGAHEQYFGPGTRLTVT.

This chain uses TRBV12-3 or TRBV12-4 with TRBJ2-1; no clear D. V lost 2 bases, J lost 6 bases, and 11 bases lay in between. This CDR3 is built from 14 residues. The CDR3: CASSLLGISNEQFF. The CDR3 nucleotides read TGTGCCAGCAGTTTATTGGGGATCTCCAATGAGCAGTTCTTC.

DNA of the CDR3: TGTGCCAGCAGCTTCAGACTAGCGGCCACAGATACGCAGTATTTT. Its protein is CASSFRLAATDTQYF. This chain connects TRBV7-2 to TRBJ2-3, with 9 bases that match TRBD2. V trimming: 3 bases; J trimming: 2 bases; junction bases outside the gene matches: 3. Germline CDR1 reads SGHTA; CDR2 reads FQGNSA. The CDR3 spans 15 residues.

The chain uses TRBV2 and TRBJ1-5; TRBD1 matches at 7 bases. This CDR3 comprises 15 residues. Trimming took 7 bases from V and 1 from J; bases not matched to a gene: 7. Germline CDR1 and CDR2: SNHLY and FYNNEI. CDR3 region: CASTVSTGSNQPQHF. CDR3 DNA sequence: TGTGCCAGCACTGTCTCGACAGGGAGCAATCAGCCCCAGCATTTT. Variable domain in full (rest from reference TRBV2 and TRBJ1-5): EPEVTQTPSHQVTQMGQEVILRCVPISNHLYFYWYRQILGQKVEFLVSFYNNEISEKSEIFDDQFSVERPDGSNFTLKIRSTKLEDSAMYFCASTVSTGSNQPQHFGDGTRLSIL.

The chain has TRBV29-1 and TRBJ2-1; D not resolved. From germline, CDR1 is SQVTM and CDR2 ANQGSEA. The ends were cut back, 5 bases at V and 6 bases at J, with 11 bases in the middle. The CDR3 is 12 amino acids. The CDR3: CSVQKTSNEQFF. The CDR3 DNA sequence: TGCAGCGTTCAAAAGACGAGCAATGAGCAGTTCTTC.

This clonotype was detected only a few times. The chain uses TRBV27 and TRBJ1-6; 7 bases map to TRBD1. The CDR3 runs to 18 residues. Looked up from germline, CDR1 is MNHEY and CDR2 is SMNVEV (reference sequence). Trimming at V came to 0 bases and at J to 10 bases, leaving 15 bases not matched to a gene. The CDR3 DNA reads as TGTGCCAGCAGTTTATCGACCCGACAGGGTGGGGTTCGGTCACCCCTCCACTTT. Translated, it gives CASSLSTRQGGVRSPLHF.

On this clonotype itself: The junction and the germline gene differ at one end; a read error may be behind it. The chain joins TRBV6-6 to TRBJ2-2; D is perhaps TRBD1 (5 bases). Germline CDR1 MNHNY, CDR2 SVGAGI (reference sequence). The CDR3 length is 13 residues. CDR3: CAGSPQGTGELFF. The DNA of the CDR3 is TGTGCCGGCAGCCCCCAGGGCACCGGGGAGCTGTTTTTT.

The gene calls are TRBV7-3 and TRBJ2-5; 8 bases are a match to TRBD2. The CDR3 is 15 residues long. Germline lookup yields CDR1 SGHTA and CDR2 FQGTGA. V trimming: 2 bases; J trimming: 5 bases; junction bases outside the gene matches: 7. The DNA for the CDR3 is TGTGCCAGCAGCTTACTCGGGAGGGCCTTGGAGACCCAGTACTTC. The encoded protein is CASSLLGRALETQYF.

The sample holds a few counts of this clonotype. The junction departs from germline at one end; a sequencing error may be responsible. The CDR3 sequence is CSAGETQYF. The DNA of the CDR3 is TGCAGTGCTGGAGAGACCCAGTACTTC. This chain joins TRBV20-1 and TRBJ2-5; no clear D gene. Germline CDR1 reads DFQATT; CDR2 reads SNEGSKA (reference sequence). The CDR3 runs 9 residues.